Listed below are T cell receptor beta chains from one sample, sequenced in a study of T cell repertoires in cytomegalovirus infection. In TCRdb, the reads were re-called with MiXCR into one record per CDR3 protein. The sample carries 350,000 to 500,000 distinct CDR3 sequences, under 40% recorded once. The sequenced sample was PBMCs. The receptors come from a human donor in good health (CMV status not recorded). Some clones in this sample may be carry-over from other donors' samples. CDR3s include the opening cysteine and the closing phenylalanine or tryptophan. Each record gives: V gene, J gene, D gene, clone size, CDR3 protein, CDR3 DNA. A D gene is named only where the DNA matches it firmly. Size tells how often a clone was seen (once, few, many) or the class of an expanded clone, and some rows leave it out.

TRBV7-2,TRBJ1-5,.,many,CASSQQGYQPQHF,TGTGCCAGCAGTCAACAGGGTTATCAGCCCCAGCATTTT
TRBV6-5,TRBJ1-1,.,.,CASSYDRNTEAFF,TGTGCCAGCAGTTACGACCGGAACACTGAAGCTTTCTTT
TRBV3-1,TRBJ1-1,.,few,CASSQGINTEAFF,TGTGCCAGCAGCCAGGGCATCAACACTGAAGCTTTCTTT
TRBV6-5,TRBJ2-1,TRBD2,many,CASGVLAGAYNEQFF,TGTGCCAGCGGCGTCCTAGCGGGGGCCTACAATGAGCAGTTCTTC
TRBV5-6,TRBJ1-2,.,.,CASSLVGASYGYTF,TGTGCCAGCAGCTTGGTAGGGGCGAGCTATGGCTACACCTTC
TRBV12-3/TRBV12-4,TRBJ1-1,TRBD1,.,CASSHKTGGAEAFF,TGTGCCAGCAGTCATAAGACAGGGGGTGCTGAAGCTTTCTTT
TRBV6-2/TRBV6-3,TRBJ2-7,.,.,CASSGQIIYEQYF,TGTGCCAGCTCCGGACAGATAATCTACGAGCAGTACTTC
TRBV7-9,TRBJ2-3,TRBD1,.,CASSPWQGAKDTQYF,TGTGCCAGCAGCCCTTGGCAGGGGGCTAAAGATACGCAGTATTTT
TRBV7-6,TRBJ1-3,.,many,CASSLGGGPGNTIYF,TGTGCCAGCAGCTTAGGGGGGGGCCCTGGAAACACCATATATTTT
TRBV10-1,TRBJ2-7,.,.,CASSEYRTYEQYF,TGCGCCAGCAGTGAGTACAGAACCTACGAGCAGTACTTC
TRBV19,TRBJ1-5,.,few,CASSPGNNQPQHF,TGTGCCAGTAGTCCGGGGAACAATCAGCCCCAGCATTTT
TRBV5-4,TRBJ2-1,.,.,CASSVIGGYNEQFF,TGTGCCAGCAGCGTGATTGGCGGCTACAATGAGCAGTTCTTC
TRBV6-5,TRBJ2-3,TRBD2,many,CASSYSGGRPDTQYF,TGTGCCAGCAGTTATAGCGGGGGGCGTCCAGATACGCAGTATTTT
TRBV19,TRBJ2-1,.,once,CASTSRDQSTYNEQFF,TGTGCCAGTACCTCCAGGGATCAGAGCACCTACAATGAGCAGTTCTTC
TRBV6-5,TRBJ1-2,TRBD1,.,CASSKGEVRDRYGYTF,TGTGCCAGCAGTAAGGGGGAAGTGAGGGACAGATATGGCTACACCTTC
TRBV6-1,TRBJ1-3,TRBD1,many,CASEPGQLTSGNTIYF,TGTGCCAGCGAGCCGGGACAGCTCACCTCTGGAAACACCATATATTTT
TRBV19,TRBJ2-1,.,many,CASSFDRSSYNEQFF,TGTGCCAGTAGCTTTGACAGGAGCTCCTACAATGAGCAGTTCTTC
TRBV12-3/TRBV12-4,TRBJ1-5,TRBD1,.,CASSMDRGRNQPQHF,TGTGCCAGCAGTATGGACAGGGGGCGAAACCAGCCCCAGCATTTT
TRBV19,TRBJ1-6,.,.,CASSPRGWEYNSPLHF,TGTGCCAGTAGCCCGAGGGGTTGGGAATATAATTCACCCCTCCACTTT
TRBV4-1,TRBJ2-7,TRBD1,.,CASSHPGQDRREQYF,TGCGCCAGCAGCCACCCGGGACAGGATCGTCGTGAGCAGTACTTC
TRBV19,TRBJ2-5,.,once,CASTNSGEQETQYF,TGTGCCAGTACCAACTCAGGGGAACAAGAGACCCAGTACTTC
TRBV7-3,TRBJ2-1,TRBD2,.,CASSLSLAGAHNEQFF,TGTGCCAGCAGCTTAAGCCTAGCGGGGGCCCACAATGAGCAGTTCTTC
TRBV11-2,TRBJ2-5,.,few,CASKFGTEKYF,TGTGCCAGCAAATTCGGGACGGAAAAGTACTTC
TRBV20-1,TRBJ1-1,.,.,CSARGTEAFF,TGCAGTGCTAGAGGGACTGAAGCTTTCTTT
TRBV14,TRBJ2-1,.,few,CASSQGGANEQFF,TGTGCCAGCAGCCAAGGCGGGGCCAATGAGCAGTTCTTC
TRBV7-6,TRBJ1-6,.,few,CASSLEWGNSPLHF,TGTGCCAGCAGCTTAGAGTGGGGGAACTCACCCCTCCACTTT
TRBV28,TRBJ1-4,.,.,CASSLGGSTNEKLFF,TGTGCCAGCAGTTTGGGGGGCTCCACTAATGAAAAACTGTTTTTT
TRBV19,TRBJ1-3,.,.,CASTSPGSKDF,TGTGCCAGCACATCTCCAGGCAGCAAGGATTTT
TRBV12-3/TRBV12-4,TRBJ2-3,.,.,CASKSTDTHYF,TGTGCCAGCAAGAGCACAGATACGCATTATTTT
TRBV2,TRBJ2-7,TRBD2,few,CASSDLGGGSSYEQYF,TGTGCCAGCAGTGACTTGGGGGGGGGAAGCTCCTACGAGCAGTACTTC
TRBV20-1,TRBJ1-3,.,.,CSARAGNENTIYF,TGCAGTGCTAGAGCAGGGAACGAAAACACCATATATTTT
TRBV6-2/TRBV6-3,TRBJ1-5,.,few,CASSYSDLLRVPNQPQHF,TGTGCCAGCAGTTACTCCGACCTACTCAGGGTTCCCAATCAGCCCCAGCATTTT
TRBV12-3/TRBV12-4,TRBJ2-7,TRBD2,.,CASRATSGTKYEQYF,TGTGCCAGCAGGGCGACTAGCGGGACTAAATACGAGCAGTACTTC
TRBV20-1,TRBJ1-1,TRBD1,.,CSAKLQGYTEAFF,TGCAGTGCTAAACTACAGGGGTACACTGAAGCTTTCTTT
TRBV19,TRBJ1-4,.,.,CASSARHATNEKLFF,TGTGCCAGTAGTGCCCGACACGCAACTAATGAAAAACTGTTTTTT
TRBV4-2,TRBJ2-1,.,.,CASSPRSSEDRYNEQFF,TGTGCCAGCAGCCCAAGATCATCGGAGGACCGATACAATGAGCAGTTCTTC
TRBV2,TRBJ1-2,TRBD1,few,CASKARGYLSGYTF,TGTGCCAGCAAGGCCAGGGGGTACCTATCTGGCTACACCTTC
TRBV7-2,TRBJ2-7,.,.,CASSPRRTSYEQYF,TGTGCCAGCAGCCCAAGGCGGACCTCCTACGAGCAGTACTTC